The clone carrying this TCR beta chain has only one observation. The antigen is not known. CDR1 is SQVTM, CDR2 ANQGSEA, per germline. The CDR3 is made up of 12 amino acids. Trimming removed 4 bases from V and 4 bases from J, with 10 bases in between. This record belongs to a study of T cells in Graves' hyperthyroidism and ophthalmopathy. Study conclusions and caveats: The model anticipated ophthalmopathy a median about 7 months pre-onset. Most expanded thyroid clonotypes above 0.001 also appeared in blood.

RNA transcripts provided the source from which TCR beta CDR3 regions were amplified. A set of HTBI primers served as the primers for a first-round RT-PCR of the TCR CDR3. TCRdb passed the multiplex PCR reads through MiXCR, listing each CDR3 protein once. Of almost 600,000 distinct CDR3 sequences listed, approximately 44% are singletons. The gene calls are TRBV29-1 and TRBJ2-5; no clear D gene. The sample taken for sequencing was peripheral blood or thyroid tissue (not recorded which). The TCR sequence derives from a woman under 30 with Graves' hyperthyroidism. CDR3 sequence: CSVGKGGETQYF. CDR3 nucleotides: TGCAGCGTTGGTAAGGGTGGAGAGACCCAGTACTTC.